The rows below give T cell receptor beta chains drawn from one sample of a study of somatic mutations in cytotoxic T cells in rheumatoid arthritis. Only in-frame clones appear in the TCRdb table, and some are missing; sequencing was by immunoSEQ multiplex PCR. In the table there are about 7,000 clones, over 70% of which are singletons. Sequencing was performed on CD8+ T cells sorted from blood. All receptors come from an adult with rheumatoid arthritis. The CDR3 runs from the conserved cysteine through the conserved F or W. D genes are given only for firm matches. Clone size appears in some rows only: once, few, many, or a class for an expanded clone.

v_gene	abundance	d_gene	j_gene	CDR3aa	CDR3nt
TRBV18	.	TRBD2	TRBJ2-7	CASSPGGGANEQYF	TGTGCCAGCTCACCGGGCGGGGGGGCCAACGAGCAGTACTTC
TRBV6-6	.	.	TRBJ2-2	CASSPRERTGELFF	TGTGCCAGCAGCCCCAGGGAGAGAACCGGGGAGCTGTTTTTT
TRBV25-1	.	.	TRBJ2-5	CASSPTSLQETQYF	TGTGCCAGTTCCCCCACGAGTTTACAAGAGACCCAGTACTTC
TRBV7-6	few	.	TRBJ2-1	CASSPGTIDNNDEQFF	TGTGCCAGCAGCCCCGGGACGATCGACAACAATGATGAGCAGTTCTTC
TRBV7-9	few	.	TRBJ1-1	CASSTTTVGPSGTEAFF	TGTGCCAGCAGCACAACCACGGTGGGGCCGTCAGGCACTGAAGCTTTCTTT
TRBV27	once	TRBD2	TRBJ2-1	CASSLAGDYNEQFF	TGTGCCAGCAGTTTAGCGGGGGACTACAATGAGCAGTTCTTC
TRBV7-2	few	.	TRBJ1-2	CASSLERVTYGYTF	TGTGCCAGCAGCTTAGAGAGGGTTACCTATGGCTACACCTTC
TRBV7-2	few	.	TRBJ1-6	CASSPTGSGSPLHF	TGTGCCAGCAGCCCGACAGGTTCAGGTTCACCCCTCCACTTT
TRBV6-4	.	TRBD2	TRBJ2-3	CASSEAGGGADTQYF	TGTGCCAGCAGTGAAGCCGGGGGGGGTGCAGATACGCAGTATTTT
TRBV27	.	.	TRBJ2-2	CASSFHQGNTGELFF	TGTGCCAGCAGTTTTCATCAGGGAAACACCGGGGAGCTGTTTTTT
TRBV5-6	.	TRBD2	TRBJ2-7	CASSQGLAGYEQYF	TGTGCCAGCAGCCAGGGACTAGCGGGCTACGAGCAGTACTTC
TRBV28	.	.	TRBJ2-5	CASSSPGGQETQYF	TGTGCCAGCAGTTCACCAGGTGGTCAAGAGACCCAGTACTTC
TRBV29-1	.	.	TRBJ2-2	CSVEGQTNTGELFF	TGCAGCGTTGAGGGACAAACGAACACCGGGGAGCTGTTTTTT
TRBV9	.	.	TRBJ2-1	CASSPLGDEQFF	TGTGCCAGCAGCCCCTTGGGGGATGAGCAGTTCTTC
TRBV7-3	.	TRBD1	TRBJ2-7	CASSLTPPDRADLYEQYF	TGTGCCAGCAGCTTAACGCCCCCGGACAGGGCCGATCTCTACGAGCAGTACTTC
TRBV5-1	.	.	TRBJ1-2	CASSLGTDNYGYTF	TGCGCCAGCAGCTTAGGGACGGATAACTATGGCTACACCTTC
TRBV2	.	.	TRBJ2-7	CASCGDTRPDEQYF	TGTGCCAGCTGTGGGGACACACGTCCGGACGAGCAGTACTTC
TRBV6-1	.	.	TRBJ1-4	CASSENEGGVEKLFF	TGTGCCAGCAGTGAAAACGAGGGCGGGGTAGAAAAACTGTTTTTT
TRBV4-3	.	TRBD1	TRBJ1-4	CASSQDMQGDEKLFF	TGCGCCAGCAGCCAAGATATGCAGGGGGATGAAAAACTGTTTTTT
TRBV11-2	.	.	TRBJ2-5	CASSMTVGWETQYF	TGTGCCAGCAGCATGACAGTAGGGTGGGAGACCCAGTACTTC
TRBV5-4	.	TRBD2	TRBJ2-2	CASSLLAGGYTGELFF	TGTGCCAGCAGCCTACTAGCGGGGGGCTACACCGGGGAGCTGTTTTTT
TRBV4-2	.	TRBD2	TRBJ2-3	CASSQEIAGGPSTDTQYF	TGTGCCAGCAGCCAAGAAATAGCGGGGGGCCCTAGCACAGATACGCAGTATTTT
TRBV18	once	.	TRBJ2-2	CASSPQGVNTGELFF	TGTGCCAGCTCACCACAAGGGGTGAACACCGGGGAGCTGTTTTTT
TRBV29-1	.	.	TRBJ1-1	CGVGRPGKADTEAFF	TGCGGCGTTGGGAGGCCGGGAAAGGCAGACACTGAAGCTTTCTTT
TRBV6-5	.	TRBD1	TRBJ2-7	CASSPGTGRYEQYF	TGTGCCAGCAGTCCCGGGACAGGGAGATACGAGCAGTACTTC
TRBV27	.	.	TRBJ2-1	CASSLTRLGHEQFF	TGTGCCAGCAGTTTGACTAGGCTAGGCCATGAGCAGTTCTTC
TRBV4-1	.	.	TRBJ2-7	CASSQQGYEQYF	TGCGCCAGCAGCCAGCAGGGTTACGAGCAGTACTTC
TRBV7-6	few	.	TRBJ2-7	CASSSRHPYEQYF	TGTGCCAGCAGCAGTAGACATCCCTACGAGCAGTACTTC
TRBV21-1	.	.	TRBJ1-4	CASSKVGYGTARTNEKLFF	.
TRBV18	.	.	TRBJ2-2	CASSPPSPGELFF	TGTGCCAGCTCACCACCGAGCCCCGGGGAGCTGTTTTTT
TRBV6-1	.	TRBD2	TRBJ2-7	CASSEWSGGPYEQYF	TGTGCCAGCAGTGAATGGAGCGGGGGTCCCTACGAGCAGTACTTC
TRBV6-1	.	TRBD1	TRBJ2-1	CASSRQGSYNEQFF	TGTGCCAGCAGCCGACAGGGGTCCTACAATGAGCAGTTCTTC
TRBV29-1	.	.	TRBJ2-5	CSVGGQESAAQYF	TGCAGCGTTGGCGGTCAGGAGTCGGCGGCCCAGTACTTC
TRBV19	few	.	TRBJ2-7	CASSIGPGAVYEQYF	TGTGCCAGTAGTATAGGCCCGGGGGCGGTCTACGAGCAGTACTTC
TRBV7-8	.	.	TRBJ2-1	CASSRQRVRPYNEQFF	TGTGCCAGCAGCCGACAGCGGGTTCGGCCCTACAATGAGCAGTTCTTC
TRBV2	.	.	TRBJ1-4	CASGSLEKLFF	TGTGCCTCAGGGAGTTTGGAAAAACTGTTTTTT
TRBV13	once	.	TRBJ2-3	CASSTEEETDTQYF	TGTGCCAGCAGCACCGAAGAGGAAACAGATACGCAGTATTTT
TRBV7-9	.	.	TRBJ2-5	CASSLGPRGQETQYF	TGTGCCAGCAGCTTAGGGCCTCGGGGCCAAGAGACCCAGTACTTC
TRBV28	.	.	TRBJ1-3	CASSLMSGAFSGNTIYF	TGTGCCAGCAGTTTAATGTCGGGGGCCTTCTCTGGAAACACCATATATTTT
TRBV6-5	.	.	TRBJ2-7	CASSYSFREVAYEQYF	TGTGCCAGCAGTTACTCGTTTAGGGAGGTTGCATACGAGCAGTACTTC
TRBV10-3	.	.	TRBJ2-1	CAISEGNEQFF	TGTGCCATCAGTGAGGGTAATGAGCAGTTCTTC
TRBV15	.	.	TRBJ1-4	CATSRDPQGAPGNEKLFF	TGTGCCACCAGCAGAGATCCCCAAGGGGCGCCCGGGAATGAAAAACTGTTTTTT
TRBV7-9	.	TRBD1	TRBJ2-7	CASSLVGTGAEQYF	TGTGCCAGCAGCTTAGTCGGGACAGGGGCCGAGCAGTACTTC
TRBV6-5	.	.	TRBJ1-2	CASSGQGGSDGYTF	TGTGCCAGCAGTGGGCAGGGAGGTTCGGATGGCTACACCTTC
TRBV5-1	medium-sized	.	TRBJ1-2	CASSWDKSYGYTF	TGCGCCAGCAGCTGGGACAAGAGCTATGGCTACACCTTC
TRBV7-3	.	TRBD2	TRBJ2-5	CASSLKGGEGETQYF	TGTGCCAGCAGCTTAAAGGGCGGGGAGGGGGAGACCCAGTACTTC
TRBV2	.	TRBD2	TRBJ2-3	CASWEGTHGDTQYF	TGTGCCAGCTGGGAGGGGACCCACGGAGATACGCAGTATTTT
TRBV20-1	.	.	TRBJ2-5	CSARPQETQYF	TGCAGTGCAAGACCGCAAGAGACCCAGTACTTC
TRBV7-8	.	.	TRBJ2-3	CASSLPKQSGQNTDTQYF	TGTGCCAGCAGCTTACCCAAGCAGTCGGGCCAGAACACAGATACGCAGTATTTT
TRBV18	once	.	TRBJ2-3	CASSYPPQGRSTDTQYF	TGTGCCAGCTCATACCCCCCGCAGGGGAGGAGCACAGATACGCAGTATTTT
TRBV9	few	.	TRBJ1-1	CASSVVDLLGTEAFF	TGTGCCAGCAGCGTAGTGGACCTACTGGGCACTGAAGCTTTCTTT
TRBV7-9	.	.	TRBJ2-2	CATASLGVRNTGELFF	TGTGCCACTGCCAGCCTGGGGGTTCGGAACACCGGGGAGCTGTTTTTT
TRBV5-6	.	.	TRBJ2-1	CASSLSNEQFF	TGTGCCAGCAGCTTGTCAAATGAGCAGTTCTTC
TRBV5-4	.	.	TRBJ1-5	CASSLFGVGNQPQHF	TGTGCCAGCAGCTTGTTCGGGGTGGGAAATCAGCCCCAGCATTTT
TRBV10-2	large	TRBD2	TRBJ2-2	CASRGGVTGELFF	TGCGCCAGCAGGGGGGGGGTCACCGGGGAGCTGTTTTTT
TRBV28	.	.	TRBJ2-3	CASSITDTQYF	TGTGCCAGCAGCATCACAGATACGCAGTATTTT
TRBV30	.	.	TRBJ1-4	CAWRGLEKLFF	TGTGCCTGGAGGGGACTGGAAAAACTGTTTTTT
TRBV5-8	.	.	TRBJ1-2	CASRLQGFGYGYTF	TGTGCCAGCCGGCTCCAGGGTTTTGGGTATGGCTACACCTTC
TRBV7-3	.	TRBD1	TRBJ1-5	CASSLMRQGGSQPQHF	TGTGCCAGCAGCTTAATGCGGCAGGGGGGAAGTCAGCCCCAGCATTTT
TRBV4-1	.	TRBD2	TRBJ2-5	CASSQEGASGGGQETQYF	TGCGCCAGCAGCCAAGAGGGGGCTAGCGGGGGAGGCCAAGAGACCCAGTACTTC